This T cell receptor beta chain was retrieved from a study of CD8+CD57+ T cells in acquired aplastic anemia. Study-wide context: The mean DNA yield obtained from sorted CD4+ and CD8+ cells came to roughly 3.4 ug.

Previously, flow cytometry had revealed CD8+CD57+ cell expansion in the patients chosen for sequencing. CDR3 and TCR beta VDJ profiling relied on genomic DNA as the template. TCRdb reanalysed the reads using MiXCR and keeps one entry per CDR3 protein. The sample yields 150,000 or so distinct CDR3 sequences, 40% to 50% seen once. Study observations and caveats: Patients and controls were found to share roughly 31 CD8+ CDR3 sequences.

The V end lost 3 bases, the J end lost 3 bases, and 8 bases lay between the germline ends. Germline V gene sequence: CDR1 SGHTA, CDR2 FQGTGA. This CDR3 has 13 residues. With regard to this clonotype: Its target is not known.

Sequenced input: sorted CD4+, CD8+, or CD8+CD57+ T cells (not recorded which) from PBMCs. This receptor was identified in a human donor with aplastic anemia. This chain connects TRBV7-3 to TRBJ2-5; D unclear. The CDR3 spells CASSLHGEETQYF. CDR3 nucleotides: TGTGCCAGCAGCTTGCACGGAGAAGAGACCCAGTACTTC.